This passage covers 12 T cell receptor beta chains from one sample sequenced in a study of T cell responses to AZD1222 COVID-19 vaccine. Profiling relied on immunoSEQ multiplex PCR, and the TCRdb table lists in-frame clones only, not all of them. The sample includes fewer than 110,000 clones, under 95% seen only once; the top ten take 20% to 25%. The sample in question was peripheral blood, obtained on day 0 of AZD1222 vaccination. The receptors stem from an adult in good health.

The V and J genes are TRBV19 and TRBJ2-1; TRBD2 matches 11 bases. Trimming cost V 2 bases and J 5 bases; bases outside gene matches: 2. The germline gives CDR1 LNHDA, CDR2 SQIVND (reference sequence). The CDR3 is made up of 15 amino acids. The CDR3 sequence is CASSISLAGDNEQFF. The DNA of the CDR3 is TGTGCCAGTAGTATATCACTAGCGGGGGACAATGAGCAGTTCTTC.

The V call is TRBV19, the J call TRBJ1-2; 8 bases fit TRBD1. The length of the CDR3 is 16 residues. V lost 3 bases to trimming and J lost 4 bases; unmatched junction nucleotides: 10. Germline loops: CDR1 LNHDA, CDR2 SQIVND (reference sequence). DNA of the CDR3: TGTGCCAGTAGTATTGGGACCCGACAGGGGATCTATGGCTACACCTTC. Residues: CASSIGTRQGIYGYTF.

V gene TRBV20-1 combines with J gene TRBJ1-3; no clear D. CDR1 and CDR2 (germline): DFQATT, SNEGSKA (reference sequence). The V gene lost 3 bases and the J gene lost 4 bases, with 7 bases spanning the gap. CDR3 size: 12 residues. The CDR3 loop reads CSASIGGNTIYF. DNA of the CDR3: TGCAGTGCTAGTATCGGAGGAAACACCATATATTTT.

The rearrangement links TRBV5-5 to TRBJ2-7; D is perhaps TRBD2 (6 bases). Trimming removed 3 bases at V and 1 base at J, with 11 bases between. CDR1 and CDR2 from the germline V gene are SGHKS and YYEKEE (reference sequence). CDR3 length: 14 residues. CDR3 DNA sequence: TGTGCCAGCAGCTGGGGGGAGCGATCCTACGAGCAGTACTTC. Residues: CASSWGERSYEQYF.

V is TRBV9 and J is TRBJ2-2; D gene ambiguous. V was shortened by 0 bases and J by 2 bases, with 14 bases between the two germline ends. This CDR3 is built from 17 residues. Germline CDR1 and CDR2: SGDLS and YYNGEE. The CDR3 nucleotides read TGTGCCAGCAGCGTAGAGGTGTTATCTCTCAACACCGGGGAGCTGTTTTTT. Translation: CASSVEVLSLNTGELFF.

J is TRBJ1-1 and V is TRBV19; possibly TRBD1 for D (5 bases). V lost 8 bases and J lost 5, with 15 bases in between. In germline, CDR1 is LNHDA, CDR2 SQIVND (reference sequence). The CDR3 is made up of 13 amino acids. This chain's CDR3 is CASVVGRGTEAFF. The CDR3 DNA reads TGTGCCAGTGTAGTCGGGAGGGGTACTGAAGCTTTCTTT. Supplemented by reference TRBV19 and TRBJ1-1, the full variable domain reads DGGITQSPKYLFRKEGQNVTLSCEQNLNHDAMYWYRQDPGQGLRLIYYSQIVNDFQKGDIAEGYSVSREKKESFPLTVTSAQKNPTAFYLCASVVGRGTEAFFGQGTRLTVV.

The V and J genes are TRBV7-2 and TRBJ1-3; maybe TRBD1 (5 bases). The CDR3 has 17 amino acids. Germline V gene lookup returns CDR1 SGHTA and CDR2 FQGNSA. V was clipped by 0 bases and J by 4 bases, with 16 bases between them. The CDR3 nucleotides read TGTGCCAGCAGCTTAGCCGCGGGCGGGGGGTACGGAAACACCATATATTTT. Protein product: CASSLAAGGGYGNTIYF.

V usage is TRBV6-5 and J usage is TRBJ1-1; D is undetermined. This CDR3 has 13 residues. Trimming cost V 0 bases and J 11 bases, with 13 bases left between them. Germline values: CDR1 MNHEY, CDR2 SVGAGI. The DNA for the CDR3 is TGTGCCAGCAGTTACTCGGCCCAAAAGGATGCTTTCTTT. It translates to CASSYSAQKDAFF.

The chain employs TRBV5-1 and TRBJ2-7; D not resolved. V was clipped by 0 bases and J by 2 bases, with 3 bases between them. The CDR3 contains 12 residues. CDR1 SGHRS and CDR2 YFSETQ come from the germline V gene. CDR3 in DNA: TGCGCCAGCAGCTTGGCCCCCTACGAGCAGTACTTC. Its translation is CASSLAPYEQYF.

This sequence joins TRBV7-9 and TRBJ1-1; 7 nucleotides line up with TRBD1. Germline V gene lookup returns CDR1 SEHNR and CDR2 FQNEAQ (reference sequence). This CDR3 is built from 15 residues. Trimming cost V 3 bases and J 0 bases; bases outside gene matches: 4. The CDR3 reads CASSFRGQVNTEAFF. The CDR3 bases are TGTGCCAGCAGCTTTCGAGGACAGGTGAACACTGAAGCTTTCTTT.

The V and J genes are TRBV7-9 and TRBJ1-3; possibly TRBD1 for D (5 bases). The CDR3 is 13 amino acids. From germline, CDR1 is SEHNR and CDR2 FQNEAQ (reference sequence). Trimming took off 5 bases at V and 8 bases at J, with 13 bases between the two ends. CDR3 amino acids: CASSLGARDTIYF. The CDR3 DNA reads TGTGCCAGCAGCCTCGGGGCTCGGGACACCATATATTTT.

The chain uses TRBV3-1 (or the pseudogene TRBV3-2) and TRBJ1-4; TRBD1 matches 9 bases. J lost 9 bases, V lost 2 bases, and 13 bases had no gene match. The length of the CDR3 is 17 residues. Germline assignment: CDR1 LGHDT and CDR2 YNNKEL (reference sequence). The CDR3 loop is CASSQFTSGTGSQKLFF. CDR3 nucleotides: TGTGCCAGCAGCCAATTTACCTCCGGGACAGGGAGTCAAAAACTGTTTTTT.